The 23 T cell receptor beta chains below were found in one sample sequenced in a study of identical twins. TCRdb ran MiXCR on the 5' RACE reads and lists one entry per CDR3 protein. This table has around 1.7 million distinct CDR3 sequences, about 32% appearing once. The specimen sequenced was cord blood. Receptors originate from a newborn girl in good health.

DNA for the CDR3: TGTGCCAGCGCGACAGCGGGGTACACCGGGGAGCTGTTTTTT. The encoded protein is CASATAGYTGELFF. The V call is TRBV11-2, the J call TRBJ2-2, with 7 bases lining up with TRBD2. Germline V gene lookup returns CDR1 SGHAT and CDR2 FQNNGV. This CDR3 contains 14 residues. Trimming at V came to 8 bases and at J to 3 bases, leaving 6 bases not matched to a gene. Using reference TRBV11-2 and TRBJ2-2 for the parts outside the CDR3, the full variable domain is EAGVAQSPRYKIIEKRQSVAFWCNPISGHATLYWYQQILGQGPKLLIQFQNNGVVDDSQLPKDRFSAERLKGVDSTLKIQPAKLEDSAVYLCASATAGYTGELFFGEGSRLTVL.

V is TRBV20-1 and J is TRBJ2-4; 10 bases fit TRBD1. The V and J ends lost 4 bases and 6 bases, in that order; junction bases with no gene match: 9. Looked up from germline, CDR1 is DFQATT and CDR2 is SNEGSKA (reference sequence). The CDR3 is 15 amino acids. Written as DNA, the CDR3 is TGCAGTGCTATTATTCCGGGACAGGGGACAAACATTCAGTACTTC. Translation: CSAIIPGQGTNIQYF.

CDR3 region: CASSLRTSGGHEQYF. In DNA form, the CDR3 reads TGTGCCAGCAGCCTCCGGACTAGCGGGGGGCATGAGCAGTACTTC. V gene TRBV9 combines with J gene TRBJ2-7; TRBD2 matches 14 bases. Germline-derived CDR1 and CDR2 are SGDLS and YYNGEE. After removal of 4 bases from V and 7 bases from J, the junction contained 7 bases not matched to a gene. The length of the CDR3 is 15 residues.

This chain connects TRBV29-1 to TRBJ2-7; D is uncertain. Germline CDR1 SQVTM, CDR2 ANQGSEA. V was trimmed by 5 bases and J by 0 bases, leaving 14 bases between them. CDR3 length equals 14 residues. This CDR3 is CSVRPQDVSYEQYF. The CDR3 region has the DNA TGCAGCGTTCGGCCCCAGGACGTCTCCTACGAGCAGTACTTC.

CDR3 protein: CASSQTGTGNTGELFF. CDR3 sequence (DNA): TGCGCCAGCAGTCAAACCGGGACAGGGAACACCGGGGAGCTGTTTTTT. The chain joins TRBV23-1 to TRBJ2-2, with 8 bases lining up with TRBD1. TRBV23-1 is assigned to the ORF class and has an uncertain function. This CDR3 comprises 16 residues. V was pared by 2 bases and J by 1 base, with 3 bases of the junction left unmatched.

In this sample, this clonotype turned up a few times. The chain couples TRBV25-1 to TRBJ1-5; tentative D call: TRBD1 (5 bases). Trimming removed 8 bases at V and 4 bases at J, with 18 bases between. The CDR3 has 15 amino acids. Germline V gene lookup returns CDR1 MGHDK and CDR2 SYGVNS. CDR3 sequence (DNA): TGTGCCAGCCAGGTTAGGGCAGAGGGGAATCAGCCCCAGCATTTT. It is translated as CASQVRAEGNQPQHF.

This clonotype came up a few times. The rearrangement joins TRBV4-2 to TRBJ1-2; D gene ambiguous. The ends were cut back, 1 base at V and 5 bases at J, with 14 bases in the middle. The CDR3 contains 15 residues. CDR1 and CDR2 (germline): LGHNA, YNFKEQ. CDR3 DNA: TGTGCCAGCAGCCAAGCGCGGGTATCGGCTTATGGCTACACCTTC. This encodes CASSQARVSAYGYTF.

The chain has TRBV25-1 and TRBJ1-6; D might be TRBD1 (5 bases). The ends were cut back, 6 bases at V and 3 bases at J, with 12 bases in the middle. Germline CDR1 reads MGHDK; CDR2 reads SYGVNS. The CDR3 length is 15 residues. The CDR3 DNA reads TGTGCCAGCAGCCATGACAGCCGCTATAATTCACCCCTCCACTTT. It translates to CASSHDSRYNSPLHF.

A remark on this clonotype: A much larger clone differs by one base, so this may be a read error. The chain is built from TRBV7-8 and TRBJ2-5; 9 nucleotides agree with TRBD2. The CDR3 spans 16 residues. After removal of 1 base from V and 11 bases from J, the junction contained 14 bases not matched to a gene. The germline CDR1 and CDR2 sequences are SGHVS and FQNEAQ. The CDR3 spells CASSLEWLAGTNEQYF. The CDR3, as DNA: TGTGCCAGCAGCTTAGAGTGGCTAGCGGGAACCAATGAGCAGTACTTC. Full variable domain (missing parts from reference TRBV7-8 and TRBJ2-5): GAGVSQSPRYKVAKRGQDVALRCDPISGHVSLFWYQQALGQGPEFLTYFQNEAQLDKSGLPSDRFFAERPEGSVSTLKIQRTQQEDSAVYLCASSLEWLAGTNEQYFGPGTRLLVL.

This clonotype was found a few times. The rearrangement uses TRBV2 and TRBJ2-7; the D call may be TRBD1 or TRBD2 (6 bases each). V was pared by 4 bases and J by 0 bases, with 13 bases between. Germline-derived CDR1 and CDR2 are SNHLY and FYNNEI. The CDR3 loop spans 15 amino acids. This CDR3 reads CASSGGGSGSYEQYF. The CDR3 DNA reads as TGTGCCAGCAGTGGAGGGGGTAGCGGCTCCTACGAGCAGTACTTC. The complete variable domain, with remaining parts taken from reference TRBV2 and TRBJ2-7, reads EPEVTQTPSHQVTQMGQEVILRCVPISNHLYFYWYRQILGQKVEFLVSFYNNEISEKSEIFDDQFSVERPDGSNFTLKIRSTKLEDSAMYFCASSGGGSGSYEQYFGPGTRLTVT.

The chain recombines TRBV11-2 with TRBJ2-1, with 12 bases that match TRBD2. V was pared by 6 bases and J by 9 bases, with 15 bases of the junction left unmatched. The germline V gene has CDR1 SGHAT and CDR2 FQNNGV. This CDR3 spans 17 amino acids. CDR3 protein: CASSSHPRTSGAAEQFF. CDR3 sequence (DNA): TGTGCCAGCAGTTCACATCCGAGGACTAGCGGGGCAGCTGAGCAGTTCTTC. The variable domain in full, with the rest retrieved from reference TRBV11-2 and TRBJ2-1, is EAGVAQSPRYKIIEKRQSVAFWCNPISGHATLYWYQQILGQGPKLLIQFQNNGVVDDSQLPKDRFSAERLKGVDSTLKIQPAKLEDSAVYLCASSSHPRTSGAAEQFFGPGTRLTVL.

The J gene is TRBJ2-5, the V gene TRBV11-2; a possible D gene is TRBD2 (7 bases). Germline V gene data show CDR1 as SGHAT and CDR2 as FQNNGV. The V end was cut by 1 base, the J end by 11 bases, with 20 bases between. The CDR3 length is 15 residues. CDR3 nucleotides: TGTGCCAGCAGCTTAGTGGGGGGGCCTTATGGGGAGCAGTACTTC. Its translation is CASSLVGGPYGEQYF.

The CDR3 nucleotides are TGTGCCAGCAGGCAACTAGCGGTGAATGAGCAGTTCTTC. It codes for CASRQLAVNEQFF. The genes are TRBV6-1 and TRBJ2-1; 8 bases match TRBD2. Trimming cost V 6 bases and J 7 bases; bases outside gene matches: 5. The CDR3 extends over 13 amino acids. Germline loops: CDR1 MNHNS, CDR2 SASEGT.

This clonotype was counted a few times. The chain uses TRBV2 and TRBJ1-5, with D possibly being TRBD1 (5 bases). In germline, CDR1 is SNHLY, CDR2 FYNNEI. The V gene lost 4 bases and the J gene lost 5 bases, with 12 bases spanning the gap. The CDR3 sequence is 14 residues long. CDR3 in amino acids: CASSGLGGYQPQHF. In DNA, the CDR3 is TGTGCCAGCAGTGGACTGGGGGGATATCAGCCCCAGCATTTT.

This clonotype has more than one count but fewer than ten. The V gene is TRBV2, the J gene TRBJ2-3; D tentatively reads TRBD1 or TRBD2 (5 bases each). V lost 7 bases to trimming and J lost 1 base, with 12 bases between them. CDR1 is SNHLY and CDR2 is FYNNEI in the germline V gene. CDR3 size: 14 residues. The CDR3 loop reads CASTGRLRTDTQYF. The CDR3, as DNA: TGTGCCAGCACGGGGCGTTTGCGCACAGATACGCAGTATTTT.

In its sample, this clonotype was seen a few times. This chain uses TRBV24-1 with TRBJ2-7; TRBD1 agrees at 7 bases. The germline CDR1 and CDR2 sequences are KGHDR and SFDVKD. J gave up 3 bases and V 4 bases, and 2 bases lay outside the gene matches. This CDR3 spans 13 amino acids. The CDR3 DNA sequence: TGTGCCACCAGTGACAGGGACAGCTACGAGCAGTACTTC. It is translated as CATSDRDSYEQYF.

The CDR3: CSARMIPGPPHSPLHF. The CDR3, as DNA: TGCAGTGCTAGAATGATCCCGGGACCTCCACATTCACCCCTCCACTTT. The rearrangement joins TRBV20-1 to TRBJ1-6; D possibly corresponds to TRBD1 (5 bases). The V and J ends lost 2 bases and 8 bases respectively, with 19 bases between them. Looked up from germline, CDR1 is DFQATT and CDR2 is SNEGSKA (reference sequence). The length of the CDR3 is 16 residues.

This clonotype was recorded a few times. This sequence joins TRBV12-3 or TRBV12-4 and TRBJ1-2; D perhaps matches TRBD1 (5 bases). V gave up 3 bases and J gave up 3 bases, with 14 bases separating them. The CDR3 runs to 15 residues. This CDR3 is CASSLGQRRDYGYTF. CDR3 bases: TGTGCCAGCAGTTTGGGGCAGAGGAGGGACTATGGCTACACCTTC.

About this clonotype: One end of the junction fails to match germline, which may point to a read error. This chain joins TRBV6-2 or TRBV6-3 and TRBJ2-7; TRBD1 aligns across 8 bases. The CDR3 contains 14 residues. CDR1 MNHEY and CDR2 SVGEGT come from the germline V gene. CDR3 bases: TGTGCCGGCAGCCCAACAGGGGGTGGCTACGAGCAGTACTTC. It specifies CAGSPTGGGYEQYF.

This clonotype turned up a few times. The CDR3: CSARVWGQETQYF. CDR3 nucleotide sequence: TGCAGTGCTAGAGTCTGGGGACAAGAGACCCAGTACTTC. V gene TRBV20-1 combines with J gene TRBJ2-5; the D is unclear. Deletions cut 1 base from V and 2 bases from J, with 8 bases between. Per germline, CDR1 DFQATT and CDR2 SNEGSKA (reference sequence). The CDR3 covers 13 residues.

This sequence joins TRBV6-5 and TRBJ2-1; D not certain. Germline CDR1 and CDR2: MNHEY and SVGAGI. V was clipped by 0 bases and J by 7 bases, with 10 bases between them. CDR3 length: 14 amino acids. CDR3 coding DNA: TGTGCCAGCAGTTACTCGAGGCTCCTTAATGAGCAGTTCTTC. This translates into CASSYSRLLNEQFF.

The chain has TRBV13 and TRBJ2-5; either TRBD1 or TRBD2 may fit D (5 bases each). The CDR3 is 17 amino acids. Trimming pared 0 bases from V and 5 bases from J, leaving 19 bases between. The germline V gene has CDR1 PRHDT and CDR2 FYEKMQ (reference sequence). The DNA for the CDR3 is TGTGCCAGCAGCTTAGGGGCCTATAGGAGCAGGGACGAGACCCAGTACTTC. This translates into CASSLGAYRSRDETQYF.

A few counts support this clonotype. This sequence joins TRBV9 and TRBJ1-1; unclear D gene. The CDR3 spans 16 residues. Trimming removed 0 bases at V and 4 bases at J, with 16 bases between. CDR1 SGDLS and CDR2 YYNGEE come from the germline V gene. The CDR3 is CASSVESLAVGTEAFF. CDR3 sequence (DNA): TGTGCCAGCAGCGTAGAATCCTTGGCGGTTGGCACTGAAGCTTTCTTT.